These 30 T cell receptor beta chains share one sample of origin, sequenced in a study of blood T cell repertoires in COVID-19. Sequencing was performed with immunoSEQ multiplex PCR; in TCRdb, only in-frame clones are kept and a portion is missing. Here the sample spans just over 200,000 clones, under 90% being singletons. The sequencing sample was made of peripheral blood. Receptors were obtained from an elderly man with acute or convalescent COVID-19.

This rearrangement joins TRBV2 to TRBJ2-4, with D unclear. CDR3 size: 15 residues. The germline V gene has CDR1 SNHLY and CDR2 FYNNEI. The V end lost 1 base, the J end lost 2 bases, and 9 bases lay between the germline ends. The CDR3 is CASSEGWATKNIQYF. The CDR3, as DNA: TGTGCCAGCAGTGAAGGTTGGGCTACCAAAAACATTCAGTACTTC.

The rearrangement links TRBV5-1 to TRBJ1-3, with TRBD1 identical over 10 bases. The V segment lost 0 bases and the J segment 4 bases; nucleotides outside the gene matches: 7. Germline V gene lookup returns CDR1 SGHRS and CDR2 YFSETQ. This CDR3 region has 17 residues. The CDR3 spells CASSLEVGTGAGNTIYF. Written as DNA, the CDR3 is TGCGCCAGCAGCTTGGAGGTCGGGACAGGGGCCGGAAACACCATATATTTT.

CDR3 in DNA: TGTGCCAGTCGACCGGCGGGAGGCGTCCACGAGCAGTACTTC. Protein: CASRPAGGVHEQYF. V is TRBV28 and J is TRBJ2-7; the match to TRBD2 covers 8 bases. J gave up 5 bases and V 9 bases, and 12 bases lay outside the gene matches. The CDR3 runs 14 residues. Germline CDR1 MDHEN, CDR2 SYDVKM. The full variable domain, completed using reference TRBV28 and TRBJ2-7, is DVKVTQSSRYLVKRTGEKVFLECVQDMDHENMFWYRQDPGLGLRLIYFSYDVKMKEKGDIPEGYSVSREKKERFSLILESASTNQTSMYLCASRPAGGVHEQYFGPGTRLTVT.

The CDR3 DNA is TGTGCCAGCAGCAATAGCGGGAGGACCTACAATGAGCAGTTCTTC. Translating gives CASSNSGRTYNEQFF. V usage is TRBV7-9 and J usage is TRBJ2-1; TRBD2 matches at 10 bases. There are 15 residues in the CDR3. Germline lookup yields CDR1 SEHNR and CDR2 FQNEAQ (reference sequence). V gave up 5 bases and J gave up 2 bases; unmatched junction bases: 3.

The table lists this clone with a few counts. The CDR3 DNA sequence: TGTGCCAGCTCACCATCGCGGACTAGCGACCCAGATACGCAGTATTTT. Translated: CASSPSRTSDPDTQYF. V gene TRBV18 combines with J gene TRBJ2-3, with 9 positions matching TRBD2. V shed 2 bases and J 4 bases; nucleotides not matched to a gene: 7. Germline assignment: CDR1 KGHSH and CDR2 LQKENI. CDR3 length: 16 residues. The full variable domain, completed using reference TRBV18 and TRBJ2-3, is NAGVMQNPRHLVRRRGQEARLRCSPMKGHSHVYWYRQLPEEGLKFMVYLQKENIIDESGMPKERFSAEFPKEGPSILRIQQVVRGDSAAYFCASSPSRTSDPDTQYFGPGTRLTVL.

The chain uses TRBV28 and TRBJ1-5; D is uncertain. The CDR3 covers 17 residues. Germline assignment: CDR1 MDHEN and CDR2 SYDVKM. V dropped 5 bases and J dropped 2 bases, with 19 bases sitting between them. The DNA of the CDR3 is TGTGCCAGCAGTCCTCTATCGGCGGGTAGGCGCAATCAGCCCCAGCATTTT. Translation gives CASSPLSAGRRNQPQHF.

This chain joins TRBV11-2 and TRBJ2-4; D is perhaps TRBD1 (6 bases). The CDR3 spans 12 residues. The ends were cut back, 5 bases at V and 7 bases at J, with 9 bases in the middle. From germline, CDR1 is SGHAT and CDR2 FQNNGV. The CDR3 sequence: CASSPDRNIQYF. CDR3 sequence (DNA): TGTGCCAGCAGCCCCGACAGGAACATTCAGTACTTC.

This clone was observed once. CDR3 nucleotides: TGTGCCAGCAGCGTAGTCCCGAGTCCCAATGAGCAGTTCTTC. The encoded protein is CASSVVPSPNEQFF. The chain couples TRBV9 to TRBJ2-1; the D is unclear. Deletions cut 0 bases from V and 6 bases from J, with 10 bases between. Germline V lookup: CDR1 SGDLS, CDR2 YYNGEE. CDR3 length equals 14 residues.

This chain links TRBV7-8 with TRBJ2-5; the match to TRBD1 covers 7 bases. CDR3 size: 14 residues. Germline V CDR1 and CDR2: SGHVS, FQNEAQ. After removal of 4 bases from V and 7 bases from J, the junction contained 9 bases not matched to a gene. In nucleotides, the CDR3 is TGTGCCAGCAGCTCCCGGGACAGCCTGGGGACCCAGTACTTC. Translated, it gives CASSSRDSLGTQYF.

The chain recombines TRBV18 with TRBJ2-3; D might be TRBD2 (5 bases). CDR1 is KGHSH and CDR2 is LQKENI in the germline V gene. The CDR3 sequence is 14 residues long. Trimming stripped 8 bases from V and 0 bases from J, with 12 bases between. The CDR3 DNA is TGTGCCAGCGCGAGGGCCAGAAGCACAGATACGCAGTATTTT. Translated, it gives CASARARSTDTQYF.

The rearrangement joins TRBV5-1 to TRBJ1-4, with 7 bases that match TRBD1. Germline V gene data show CDR1 as SGHRS and CDR2 as YFSETQ. CDR3 length: 14 residues. Trimming removed 3 bases from V and 8 bases from J; junction bases left unmatched: 7. CDR3 region: CASSSQQGREKLFF. The CDR3 DNA is TGCGCCAGCAGCTCGCAACAGGGGAGGGAAAAACTGTTTTTT.

The chain recombines TRBV25-1 with TRBJ2-7; TRBD1 is a possible D gene (5 bases). This CDR3 region has 14 residues. Trimming took 3 bases from V and 2 from J, leaving 11 bases between them. Looked up from germline, CDR1 is MGHDK and CDR2 is SYGVNS. The CDR3 bases are TGTGCCAGCAGTGACTGGCAGGGTACCTACGAGCAGTACTTC. This encodes CASSDWQGTYEQYF.

J is TRBJ2-5 and V is TRBV11-3; perhaps TRBD2 as D (6 bases). Germline assignment: CDR1 SGHNT and CDR2 YENEEA. The CDR3 covers 16 residues. V lost 5 bases and J 0 bases, leaving 16 bases between the germline ends. Here the CDR3 DNA reads TGTGCCAGCAGCCCTAGCGCTCCGACAGACCAAGAGACCCAGTACTTC. It yields the protein CASSPSAPTDQETQYF.

The chain has TRBV13 and TRBJ2-2; TRBD2 matches 10 bases. V shed 2 bases, J shed 8 bases, and the junction held 8 bases outside the gene matches. CDR3 length: 16 residues. The germline V gene has CDR1 PRHDT and CDR2 FYEKMQ (reference sequence). The CDR3 sequence: CASSLRLAGEGGELFF. The CDR3 DNA sequence: TGTGCCAGCAGCTTAAGGCTAGCGGGAGAAGGTGGGGAGCTGTTTTTT.

The chain carries TRBV6-6 and TRBJ2-7; D may be TRBD2 (5 bases). This CDR3 has 13 residues. CDR1 and CDR2 (germline): MNHNY, SVGAGI (reference sequence). Trimming left V 7 bases short and J 0 bases short, with 10 bases between. Here the CDR3 reads CASTGFSSYEQYF. The CDR3 DNA sequence: TGTGCCAGCACGGGGTTCAGCTCCTACGAGCAGTACTTC.

In nucleotides, the CDR3 is TGTGCCAGCAGCCCTCGCACTAGCGGGAGCAATGAGCAGTTCTTC. Protein product: CASSPRTSGSNEQFF. V is TRBV13 and J is TRBJ2-1, with 11 bases lining up with TRBD2. The CDR3 loop spans 15 amino acids. The trim removed 5 bases at V and 6 bases at J, leaving 6 bases unmatched. CDR1 and CDR2 (germline): PRHDT, FYEKMQ (reference sequence).

The V and J genes are TRBV6-5 and TRBJ2-5; 8 positions match TRBD1. Germline CDR1 MNHEY, CDR2 SVGAGI. J was trimmed by 4 bases and V by 6 bases; bases with no gene match: 7. The CDR3 sequence is 14 residues long. Here the CDR3 DNA reads TGTGCCAGCAGCGGACAGGGACCTCCAGAGACCCAGTACTTC. Residues: CASSGQGPPETQYF.

The chain uses TRBV6-5 and TRBJ2-4; D call uncertain. The V end lost 0 bases, the J end lost 8 bases, and 8 bases lay between the germline ends. Germline V gene data show CDR1 as MNHEY and CDR2 as SVGAGI. The CDR3 length is 13 residues. DNA for the CDR3: TGTGCCAGCAGTTACTCGATGTTAGACATTCAGTACTTC. Translated: CASSYSMLDIQYF.

The CDR3 sequence: CASSSTGITYEQYF. Written as DNA, the CDR3 is TGTGCCAGCAGCTCGACAGGGATAACCTACGAGCAGTACTTC. This chain links TRBV5-6 with TRBJ2-7; 7 nucleotides align to TRBD1. The germline V gene encodes CDR1 SGHDT and CDR2 YYEEEE. The CDR3 runs 14 residues. The J segment lost 2 bases and the V segment lost 3 bases, leaving 5 bases of the junction unmatched.

The chain recombines TRBV28 with TRBJ2-5; 7 bases agree with TRBD2. Germline-derived CDR1 and CDR2 are MDHEN and SYDVKM. V lost 7 bases to trimming and J lost 4 bases; unmatched junction nucleotides: 6. This CDR3 spans 13 amino acids. The CDR3 DNA follows: TGTGCCAGCATTGGGGGAGGGAGAGAGACCCAGTACTTC. It encodes CASIGGGRETQYF.

This sequence joins TRBV28 and TRBJ1-1; perhaps TRBD1 as D (6 bases). CDR1 MDHEN and CDR2 SYDVKM come from the germline V gene. The CDR3 totals 14 residues. V lost 7 bases, J lost 4 bases, and 16 bases lay in between. CDR3 amino acids: CASTSTGPRTEAFF. CDR3 sequence (DNA): TGTGCCAGCACCAGCACAGGGCCACGCACTGAAGCTTTCTTT.

The CDR3 DNA reads TGTGCCAGCAGTGAACTAGCGGGAGGGGGGACAGATACGCAGTATTTT. Protein sequence: CASSELAGGGTDTQYF. The chain links TRBV2 to TRBJ2-3; the match to TRBD2 covers 12 bases. This CDR3 is 16 amino acids long. V dropped 2 bases and J dropped 3; count of bases not matched to a gene: 3. Germline V gives CDR1 SNHLY, CDR2 FYNNEI.

The chain is built from TRBV12-3 or TRBV12-4 and TRBJ1-5, with a weak D call TRBD1 (6 bases). This CDR3 is 12 amino acids long. Trimming shortened V by 3 bases and J by 6 bases, and 6 bases separated the two germline ends. This CDR3 is CASSLDSQPQHF. CDR3 bases: TGTGCCAGCAGTTTGGACAGTCAGCCCCAGCATTTT.

The DNA of the CDR3 is TGTGCCAGCTCACCAGGGGCAACACAGGAAAAACTGTTTTTT. Its translation is CASSPGATQEKLFF. The J gene is TRBJ1-4, the V gene TRBV18; a possible D gene is TRBD1 (5 bases). Germline V gene sequence: CDR1 KGHSH, CDR2 LQKENI. V was cut by 2 bases and J by 8 bases, with 12 bases left in between. The CDR3 spans 14 residues.

The chain recombines TRBV5-4 with TRBJ1-5; no reliable D call. This CDR3 has 19 residues. Germline V CDR1 and CDR2: SGHNT, YYREEE (reference sequence). V lost 4 bases and J 6 bases, leaving 29 bases between the germline ends. The CDR3 spells CASSPVRGVRKLGSQPQHF. CDR3 sequence (DNA): TGTGCCAGCAGCCCCGTACGCGGGGTCCGAAAGCTAGGGAGTCAGCCCCAGCATTTT.

The rearrangement uses TRBV7-6 and TRBJ2-5; 10 bases match TRBD1. V lost 7 bases to trimming and J lost 4 bases; unmatched junction nucleotides: 9. The CDR3 runs 15 residues. Germline-derived CDR1 and CDR2 are SGHVS and FNYEAQ. This chain's CDR3 is CASTPTGGMGETQYF. CDR3 in DNA: TGTGCCAGCACCCCGACAGGGGGCATGGGAGAGACCCAGTACTTC.

The sample holds one count of this clone. The chain couples TRBV6-5 to TRBJ2-7; 11 bases are shared with TRBD2. This CDR3 is 14 amino acids long. V gave up 6 bases and J gave up 3 bases; unmatched junction bases: 4. CDR1 and CDR2 from the germline V gene are MNHEY and SVGAGI. This CDR3 is CASRLTSGSYEQYF. CDR3 nucleotides: TGTGCCAGCAGACTTACTAGCGGGAGCTACGAGCAGTACTTC.

The chain carries TRBV27 and TRBJ1-6; 12 bases are shared with TRBD1. The CDR3 extends over 21 amino acids. Germline V gene lookup returns CDR1 MNHEY and CDR2 SMNVEV (reference sequence). J was trimmed by 9 bases and V by 0 bases; bases with no gene match: 18. Here the CDR3 reads CASSLSILNIRPGQGASPLHF. The CDR3 DNA is TGTGCCAGCAGTTTATCGATCTTAAATATAAGACCGGGACAGGGGGCTTCACCCCTCCACTTT.

This chain uses TRBV6-1 with TRBJ2-1; 7 nucleotides match TRBD2. V shed 2 bases, J shed 2 bases, and the junction held 3 bases outside the gene matches. The CDR3 covers 15 residues. Germline loops: CDR1 MNHNS, CDR2 SASEGT. The DNA of the CDR3 is TGTGCCAGCAGTGAATTTAGCGGGCCCTACAATGAGCAGTTCTTC. This codes for CASSEFSGPYNEQFF.

The chain is built from TRBV10-3 and TRBJ1-3; D call uncertain. CDR1 and CDR2 (germline): ENHRY, SYGVKD. The CDR3 has 16 amino acids. V dropped 4 bases and J dropped 1 base, with 14 bases sitting between them. CDR3 nucleotides: TGTGCCATCAGTGGGCCGGGAAAGGGTTCTGGAAACACCATATATTTT. It is translated as CAISGPGKGSGNTIYF.